Included here is one TCR beta chain sequence, with context. Clinical history reported by participants formed the basis on which cohorts were assigned. This specimen belongs to a study of blood T cell repertoires in COVID-19. About the research overall: Spain, Italy and the United States supplied samples that represented acute and convalescent COVID-19. The cDNA or gDNA used as material had been derived from T cells, B-cell-depleted T cells, or PBMCs.

Libraries were prepared by immunoSEQ multiplex PCR; TCRdb keeps only in-frame clonotypes and omits some of them. Seen here are 230,000 or so clones, 70% to 90% observed once, and the top ten hold about 2.5%. The V and J ends lost 3 bases and 3 bases, in that order; junction bases with no gene match: 1. The length of the CDR3 is 16 residues. Germline loops: CDR1 LGHNA, CDR2 YSLEER. The TCR comes from a woman between 40 and 55 years old with acute COVID-19. Sequenced sample: PBMCs or T cells enriched from blood (not recorded which). The chain has TRBV4-3 and TRBJ2-5; 16 nucleotides match TRBD2. CDR3 DNA sequence: TGCGCCAGCAGCCAGGGGACTAGCGGGGGGGAAGAGACCCAGTACTTC. The encoded protein is CASSQGTSGGEETQYF.